This TCR beta chain appears in the sequencing data of a study of lung T cells in sarcoidosis with Löfgren's syndrome. Regarding this clonotype: A read error may produce the germline difference seen at one junction end.

The CDR3 runs to 12 residues. Germline CDR1 and CDR2: DFQATT and SNEGSKA (reference sequence). TCRdb re-called the reads through MiXCR, storing one row per CDR3 protein. Of tens of thousands of distinct CDR3 sequences listed, around 21% were seen once; the top ten hold approximately 2.1%. This receptor was taken from a human donor with sarcoidosis (Löfgren's syndrome or another form), or a control subject (not recorded which). The chain couples TRBV20-1 to TRBJ1-1; D remains ambiguous. Sample: CD4+ T cells from PBMCs. CDR3: CSASSGRTEALF. The CDR3 region has the DNA TGCAGTGCTTCCAGCGGACGGACTGAAGCTCTCTTT.